This TCR beta chain appears in the sequencing data of a study of Graves' ophthalmopathy and Graves' hyperthyroidism. There are 11 residues in the CDR3. V was pared by 9 bases and J by 14 bases, with 12 bases of the junction left unmatched. CDR1 and CDR2 from the germline V gene are MNHEY and SVGEGT. This clonotype was recorded once. The authors amplified TCR beta CDR3 regions from RNA transcripts. Scientists carried out first-round RT-PCR using HTBI primers and then a second-round multiplex PCR. TCRdb itself ran the multiplex PCR reads through MiXCR, one entry per CDR3 protein. The data show about 410,000 distinct CDR3 sequences, about 17% seen once.

The V call is TRBV6-2 or TRBV6-3, the J call TRBJ2-5; 7 positions match TRBD2. Sequencing was carried out using peripheral blood. This TCR came from a young woman with Graves' ophthalmopathy. The CDR3 spells CARRTGLPEYF. The CDR3, as DNA: TGTGCCAGAAGGACGGGACTACCGGAATACTTC.